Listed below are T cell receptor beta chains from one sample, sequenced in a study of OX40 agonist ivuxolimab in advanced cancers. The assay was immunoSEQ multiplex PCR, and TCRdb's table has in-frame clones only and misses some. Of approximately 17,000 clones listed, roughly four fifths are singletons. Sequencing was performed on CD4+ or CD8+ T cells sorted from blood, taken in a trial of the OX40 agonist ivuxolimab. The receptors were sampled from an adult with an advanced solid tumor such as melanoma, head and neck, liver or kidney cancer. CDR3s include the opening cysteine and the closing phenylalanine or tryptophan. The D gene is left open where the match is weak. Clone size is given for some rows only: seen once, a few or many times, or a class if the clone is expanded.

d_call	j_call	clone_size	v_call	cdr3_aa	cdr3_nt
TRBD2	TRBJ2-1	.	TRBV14	CASSLGTSGTSFF	TGTGCCAGCAGCCTCGGGACTAGCGGGACGTCGTTCTTC
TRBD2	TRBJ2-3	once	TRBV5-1	CASIAGAGTDTQYF	TGCGCCAGCATAGCGGGAGCGGGCACAGATACGCAGTATTTT
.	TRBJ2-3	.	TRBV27	CATLPPGASSTDTQYF	TGTGCCACCCTTCCCCCAGGGGCCTCTAGCACAGATACGCAGTATTTT
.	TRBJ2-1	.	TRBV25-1	CASSEYMEGARDEQFF	TGTGCCAGCAGTGAATATATGGAGGGCGCGCGTGATGAGCAGTTCTTC
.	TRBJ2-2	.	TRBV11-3	CASTPPGNTGELFF	TGTGCCAGCACCCCCCCCGGTAACACCGGGGAGCTGTTTTTT
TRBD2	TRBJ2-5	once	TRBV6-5	CASSSAGGSQETQYF	TGTGCCAGCAGTTCCGCGGGGGGATCTCAAGAGACCCAGTACTTC
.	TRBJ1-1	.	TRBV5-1	CASSLAGAATEAFF	TGCGCCAGCAGCTTGGCCGGGGCAGCCACTGAAGCTTTCTTT
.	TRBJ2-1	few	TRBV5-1	CASSLEYRDNEQFF	TGCGCCAGCAGCTTAGAGTACCGGGACAATGAGCAGTTCTTC
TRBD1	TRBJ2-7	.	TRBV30	CAWSARAGGKYEQYF	TGTGCCTGGAGTGCGCGGGCAGGGGGCAAATACGAGCAGTACTTC
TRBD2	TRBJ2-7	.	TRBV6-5	CASSEWTSGNYEQYF	TGTGCCAGCAGCGAGTGGACTAGCGGGAACTACGAGCAGTACTTC
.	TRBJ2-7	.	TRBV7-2	CASSSGRRYKQYF	TGTGCCAGCAGCTCCGGCCGGCGGTACAAGCAGTACTTC
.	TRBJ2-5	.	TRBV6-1	CASGFTGAPPETQYF	TGTGCCAGCGGGTTTACAGGAGCCCCCCCAGAGACCCAGTACTTC
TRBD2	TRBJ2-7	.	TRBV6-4	CASSDPETTSGRAYEQYF	TGTGCCAGCAGTGACCCAGAAACGACTAGCGGGAGGGCCTACGAGCAGTACTTC
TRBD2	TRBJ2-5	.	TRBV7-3	CASSLLAEETQYF	TGTGCCAGCAGCTTACTAGCGGAAGAGACCCAGTACTTC
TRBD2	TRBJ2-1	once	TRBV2	CASSEQASGKQFF	TGTGCCAGCAGTGAACAGGCTAGCGGTAAGCAGTTCTTC
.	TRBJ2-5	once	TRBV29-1	CSVVPSWRSQETQYF	TGCAGCGTCGTTCCCTCTTGGCGTAGCCAAGAGACCCAGTACTTC
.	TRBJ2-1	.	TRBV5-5	CASSSIGWGQNEQFF	TGTGCCAGCAGTTCGATAGGATGGGGCCAGAATGAGCAGTTCTTC
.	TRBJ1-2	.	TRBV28	CASSSDQLQSSGYTF	TGTGCCAGCAGTTCAGACCAGCTCCAAAGTAGTGGCTACACCTTC
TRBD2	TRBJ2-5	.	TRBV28	CASRLAGGKQETQYF	TGTGCCAGCAGGTTGGCGGGAGGAAAGCAAGAGACCCAGTACTTC
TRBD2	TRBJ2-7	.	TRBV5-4	CASSPGTSDYYEQYF	TGTGCCAGCAGTCCCGGGACTAGCGACTATTACGAGCAGTACTTC
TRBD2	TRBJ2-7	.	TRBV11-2	CASSLLVTSGTYEQYF	TGTGCCAGCAGCTTATTGGTGACTAGCGGCACCTACGAGCAGTACTTC
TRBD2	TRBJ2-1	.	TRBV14	CASSQTRVAGAYNEQFF	TGTGCCAGCAGCCAAACCCGGGTAGCGGGGGCCTACAATGAGCAGTTCTTC
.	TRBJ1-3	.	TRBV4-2	CASSQDVSGGNTIYF	TGTGCCAGCAGCCAAGACGTCAGCGGAGGAAACACCATATATTTT
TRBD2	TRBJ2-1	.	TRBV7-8	CASSNGGSTQFF	TGTGCCAGCAGCAACGGCGGGAGTACGCAGTTCTTC
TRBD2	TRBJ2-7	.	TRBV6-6	CASSRVTSGSSYEQYF	TGTGCCAGCAGTCGAGTGACTAGCGGTAGCTCCTACGAGCAGTACTTC
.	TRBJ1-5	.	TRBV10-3	CAISGKRSEPQHF	TGTGCCATCAGTGGTAAACGTTCGGAGCCCCAGCATTTT
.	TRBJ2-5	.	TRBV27	CASITGVSVETQYF	TGTGCCAGCATCACGGGCGTCAGTGTAGAGACCCAGTACTTC
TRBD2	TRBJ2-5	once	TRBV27	CASRLAGGRETQYF	TGTGCCAGCAGGCTAGCGGGAGGGCGGGAGACCCAGTACTTC
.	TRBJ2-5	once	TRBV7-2	CASGPRGGHPSTQYF	TGTGCCAGCGGCCCACGAGGGGGACACCCCAGTACCCAGTACTTC
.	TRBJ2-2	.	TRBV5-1	CASSRVDSANTGELFF	TGCGCCAGCAGCCGGGTAGACTCCGCGAACACCGGGGAGCTGTTTTTT
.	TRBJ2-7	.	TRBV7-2	CASSLEQISYEQYF	TGTGCCAGCAGCTTAGAACAGATATCCTACGAGCAGTACTTC
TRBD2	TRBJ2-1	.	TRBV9	CASSLSGSSYNEQFF	TGTGCCAGCAGTCTGAGCGGGAGCTCCTACAATGAGCAGTTCTTC
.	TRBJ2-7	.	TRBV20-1	CSASHSNEQYF	TGCAGTGCTAGTCACAGCAACGAGCAGTACTTC
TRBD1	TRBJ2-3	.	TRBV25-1	CASSEGQGLFNTQYF	TGTGCCAGCAGTGAGGGACAGGGTTTATTTAATACGCAGTATTTT
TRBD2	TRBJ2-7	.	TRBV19	CASGTSGSYEQYF	TGTGCCAGCGGGACTAGCGGGAGCTACGAGCAGTACTTC
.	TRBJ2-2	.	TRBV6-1	CASSEYRLGAGELFF	TGTGCCAGCAGTGAATACCGGCTAGGGGCCGGGGAGCTGTTTTTT
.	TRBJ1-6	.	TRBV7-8	CASSQLRGHNSPLHF	TGTGCCAGCAGCCAGCTCCGGGGCCATAATTCACCCCTCCACTTT
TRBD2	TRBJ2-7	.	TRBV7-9	CASSLDPEREGLFAYEQYF	TGTGCCAGCAGCTTAGATCCCGAGCGGGAGGGCCTATTCGCCTACGAGCAGTACTTC
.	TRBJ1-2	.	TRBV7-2	CASGFERNYGYTF	TGTGCCAGCGGGTTCGAGAGAAACTATGGCTACACCTTC
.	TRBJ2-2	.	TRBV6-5	CASSYDSTGELFF	TGTGCCAGCAGTTACGACAGCACCGGGGAGCTGTTTTTT
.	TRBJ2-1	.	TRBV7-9	CASTPSGAHEQFF	TGTGCCAGCACCCCCTCCGGGGCCCATGAGCAGTTCTTC
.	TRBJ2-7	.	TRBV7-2	CASSLGPGANYEQYF	TGTGCCAGCAGCTTAGGGCCGGGGGCTAACTACGAGCAGTACTTC
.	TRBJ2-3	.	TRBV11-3	CAKTGGRATDTQYF	TGTGCCAAAACCGGCGGGCGGGCCACAGATACGCAGTATTTT
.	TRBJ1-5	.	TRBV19	CASSIGTGVSQPQHF	TGTGCCAGTAGTATAGGGACGGGGGTTAGTCAGCCCCAGCATTTT
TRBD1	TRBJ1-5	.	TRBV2	CASSGQGGNQPQHF	TGTGCCAGCAGCGGACAGGGAGGGAATCAGCCCCAGCATTTT
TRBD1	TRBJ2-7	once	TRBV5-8	CASSLLLGTGTYEQYF	TGTGCCAGCAGCTTGCTACTCGGGACAGGGACCTACGAGCAGTACTTC
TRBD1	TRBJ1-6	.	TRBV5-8	CASRKSGTGLFHLHF	TGTGCCAGCAGAAAGAGCGGGACAGGGCTTTTTCACCTCCACTTT